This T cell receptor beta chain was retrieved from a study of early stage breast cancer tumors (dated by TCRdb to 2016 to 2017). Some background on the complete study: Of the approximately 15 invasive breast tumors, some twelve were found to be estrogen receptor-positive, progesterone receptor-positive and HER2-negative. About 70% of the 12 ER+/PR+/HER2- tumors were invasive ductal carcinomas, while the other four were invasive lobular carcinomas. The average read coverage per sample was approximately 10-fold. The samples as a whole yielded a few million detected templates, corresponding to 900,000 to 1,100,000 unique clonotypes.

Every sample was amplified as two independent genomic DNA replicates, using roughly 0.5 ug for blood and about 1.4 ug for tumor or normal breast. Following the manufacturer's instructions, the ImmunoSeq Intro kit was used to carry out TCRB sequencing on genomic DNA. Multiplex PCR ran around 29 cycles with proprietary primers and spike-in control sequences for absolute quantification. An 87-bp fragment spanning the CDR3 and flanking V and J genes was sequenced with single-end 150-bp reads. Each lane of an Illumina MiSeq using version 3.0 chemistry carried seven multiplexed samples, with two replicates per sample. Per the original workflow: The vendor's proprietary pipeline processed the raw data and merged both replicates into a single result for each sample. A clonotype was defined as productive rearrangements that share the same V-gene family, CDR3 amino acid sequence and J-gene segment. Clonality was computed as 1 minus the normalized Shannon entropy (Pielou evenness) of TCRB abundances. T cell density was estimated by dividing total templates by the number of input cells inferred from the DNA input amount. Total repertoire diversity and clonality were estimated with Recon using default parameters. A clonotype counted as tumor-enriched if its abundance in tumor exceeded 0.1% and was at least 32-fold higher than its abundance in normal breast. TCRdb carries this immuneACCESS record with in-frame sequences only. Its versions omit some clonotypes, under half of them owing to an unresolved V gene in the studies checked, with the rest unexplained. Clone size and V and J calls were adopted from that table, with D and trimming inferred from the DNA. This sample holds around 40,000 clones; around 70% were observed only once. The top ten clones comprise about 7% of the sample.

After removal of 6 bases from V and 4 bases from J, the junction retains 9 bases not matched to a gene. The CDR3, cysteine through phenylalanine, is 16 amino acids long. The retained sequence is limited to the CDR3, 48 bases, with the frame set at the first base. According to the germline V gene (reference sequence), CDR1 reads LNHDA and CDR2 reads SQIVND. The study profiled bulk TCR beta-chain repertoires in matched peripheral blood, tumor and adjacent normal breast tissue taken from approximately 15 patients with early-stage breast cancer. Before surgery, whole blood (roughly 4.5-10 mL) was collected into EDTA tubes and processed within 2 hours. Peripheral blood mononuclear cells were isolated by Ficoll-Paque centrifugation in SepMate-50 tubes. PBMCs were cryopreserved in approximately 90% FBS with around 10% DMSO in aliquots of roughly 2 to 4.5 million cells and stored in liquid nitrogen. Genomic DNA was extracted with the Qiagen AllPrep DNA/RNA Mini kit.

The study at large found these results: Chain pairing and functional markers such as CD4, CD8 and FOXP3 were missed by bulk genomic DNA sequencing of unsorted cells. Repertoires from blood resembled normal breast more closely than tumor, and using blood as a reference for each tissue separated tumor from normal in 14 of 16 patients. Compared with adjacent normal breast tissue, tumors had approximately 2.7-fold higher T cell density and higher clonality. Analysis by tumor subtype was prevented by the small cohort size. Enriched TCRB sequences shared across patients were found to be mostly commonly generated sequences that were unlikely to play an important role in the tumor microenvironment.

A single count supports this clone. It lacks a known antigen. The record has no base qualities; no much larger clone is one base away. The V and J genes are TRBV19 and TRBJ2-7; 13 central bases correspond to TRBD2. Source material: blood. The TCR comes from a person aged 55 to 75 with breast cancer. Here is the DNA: TGTGCCAGTAGCAACCCCCGGACTAGCGGGAGATACGAGCAGTACTTC. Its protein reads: CASSNPRTSGRYEQYF.